This TCR beta chain was captured by sequencing in a study of T cell repertoires and HLA-DP antigens. Whole-study context: The donors, ranging 18-to-29 to 60-to-69 years, included a couple of males and one female.

The table came from immunoSEQ multiplex PCR; TCRdb's copy has only in-frame clones and leaves some out. The sample lists approximately 1,600 clones, more than 75% occurring once. HeLa cells expressing allogeneic DPB1 restimulated the approximately 15-day-expanded CD4+ cells for 20 to 30 h. Retrovirally transduced HeLa cells with HLA-DPA1/DPB1, HLA-DM, invariant chain and CD80 served as stimulators. Germline V CDR1 and CDR2: MNHEY, SMNVEV (reference sequence). The CDR3 is 14 amino acids. V dropped 7 bases and J dropped 2 bases, with 13 bases sitting between them. The sequenced material came from CD137- CD4+ T cells from cultured PBMCs. This sequence was found in a man aged 50-59 years in good health and CMV-seronegative. V and J are TRBV27 and TRBJ2-3; D not resolved. The CDR3 sequence is CASTPRTLTDTQYF. The CDR3 DNA reads TGTGCCAGCACCCCTCGGACCCTCACAGATACGCAGTATTTT.